Below are 9 T cell receptor beta chains sequenced from a single sample in a study of PD-L1 blockade in urothelial cancer. Measured with immunoSEQ multiplex PCR; TCRdb has only the in-frame clones, and not every one. The data show some 30,000 clones, with roughly 86% seen just once and 1.8% held by the top ten. The input for sequencing was PBMCs, taken around atezolizumab (anti-PD-L1) treatment. The source is a man aged 50-60 years with urothelial cancer.

The chain employs TRBV6-1 and TRBJ2-2; 9 nucleotides align to TRBD1. Germline V gives CDR1 MNHNS, CDR2 SASEGT. The CDR3 is 17 residues long. The V gene end was trimmed by 4 bases and the J gene end by 2 bases; junction bases not matched to a gene: 8. CDR3 in amino acids: CASSAQQGARNTGELFF. The CDR3 DNA is TGTGCCAGCAGTGCCCAACAGGGGGCGCGAAACACCGGGGAGCTGTTTTTT.

The table lists this clone with a count of one. The chain has TRBV10-2 and TRBJ2-1; 12 nucleotides line up with TRBD2. Germline V gene data show CDR1 as WSHSY and CDR2 as SAAADI. The CDR3 is 18 residues long. Trimming at V came to 8 bases and at J to 0 bases, leaving 11 bases not matched to a gene. The CDR3 sequence is CASGGTSGHRSSYNEQFF. As DNA, the CDR3 is TGCGCCAGCGGAGGGACTAGCGGGCATAGGAGCTCCTACAATGAGCAGTTCTTC.

J is TRBJ2-3 and V is TRBV28, with 10 bases matching TRBD2. This CDR3 is built from 17 residues. Germline CDR1 is MDHEN and CDR2 is SYDVKM. V shed 3 bases and J 0 bases; nucleotides not matched to a gene: 6. DNA of the CDR3: TGTGCCAGCAGTTTCCGGACTAGCGGAACTAGCACAGATACGCAGTATTTT. Translated: CASSFRTSGTSTDTQYF.

This chain connects TRBV9 to TRBJ2-3, with TRBD1 matching 9 bases. Germline CDR1 SGDLS, CDR2 YYNGEE. CDR3 size: 14 residues. Trimming at V came to 2 bases and at J to 4 bases, leaving 2 bases not matched to a gene. Here the CDR3 reads CASSVDRGADTQYF. In DNA, the CDR3 is TGTGCCAGCAGCGTGGACAGGGGCGCAGATACGCAGTATTTT.

The chain links TRBV21-1 to TRBJ1-1; no DNA check was done on the table's D call, TRBD1. TRBV21-1 is a known pseudogene. The CDR3 totals 14 residues. DNA for the CDR3: TGTGCCAGCAGCCTGACAGCTATGAACACTGAAGCTTTCTTT. This gives the protein CASSLTAMNTEAFF.

The chain uses TRBV30 and TRBJ2-3; TRBD2 might be the D (6 bases). Looked up from germline, CDR1 is GTSNPN and CDR2 is SVGIG (reference sequence). This CDR3 spans 10 amino acids. Trimming removed 5 bases from V and 12 bases from J, with 12 bases in between. The CDR3 coding sequence is TGTGCCTGGTATGGGACTTCTCAGTATTTT. Translating gives CAWYGTSQYF. The whole variable domain, filled in from reference TRBV30 and TRBJ2-3, reads SQTIHQWPATLVQPVGSPLSLECTVEGTSNPNLYWYRQAAGRGLQLLFYSVGIGQISSEVPQNLSASRPQDRQFILSSKKLLLSDSGFYLCAWYGTSQYFGPGTRLTVL.

The chain uses TRBV4-3 and TRBJ2-3; 9 nucleotides match TRBD2. This CDR3 is 15 amino acids long. Germline lookup yields CDR1 LGHNA and CDR2 YSLEER. V shed 1 base, J shed 1 base, and the junction held 0 bases outside the gene matches. The CDR3 here is CASSQGLAGTDTQYF. The DNA for the CDR3 is TGCGCCAGCAGCCAAGGACTAGCGGGCACAGATACGCAGTATTTT.

V gene TRBV7-2 combines with J gene TRBJ2-3; TRBD1 agrees at 9 bases. The CDR3 loop spans 15 amino acids. CDR1 and CDR2 from the germline V gene are SGHTA and FQGNSA. V was clipped by 4 bases and J by 4 bases; unmatched bases: 6. The CDR3 protein is CASSSQGAPPDTQYF. The CDR3 region has the DNA TGTGCCAGCAGCTCACAGGGGGCGCCTCCAGATACGCAGTATTTT. The variable domain in full, completed from reference TRBV7-2 and TRBJ2-3, reads GAGVSQSPSNKVTEKGKDVELRCDPISGHTALYWYRQSLGQGLEFLIYFQGNSAPDKSGLPSDRFSAERTGGSVSTLTIQRTQQEDSAVYLCASSSQGAPPDTQYFGPGTRLTVL.

The CDR3 coding sequence is TGTGCCAGCAGACCGGGGGGGTACAATGAGCAGTTCTTC. This gives the protein CASRPGGYNEQFF. The chain links TRBV27 to TRBJ2-1; 8 bases match TRBD2. The V gene's germline CDR1 is MNHEY and CDR2 SMNVEV (reference sequence). The J segment lost 4 bases and the V segment lost 6 bases, leaving 2 bases of the junction unmatched. The CDR3 consists of 13 residues.